This passage covers 20 T cell receptor beta chains from one sample sequenced in a study of cytomegalovirus exposure and HLA in healthy donors. The primer mix had 60 Vbeta and 13 Jbeta primers. Sequencing was performed with immunoSEQ multiplex PCR; in TCRdb, only in-frame clones are kept and a portion is missing. Its clone listing holds about 74,000 clones. The material sequenced was PBMCs. Receptors were obtained from a female donor in good health and CMV-seropositive.

The rearrangement joins TRBV11-2 to TRBJ1-2, with 7 nucleotides matching TRBD1. Germline trimming cut 5 bases from V and 8 bases from J; bases unmatched to any gene: 11. Germline CDR1 SGHAT, CDR2 FQNNGV. CDR3 length: 14 residues. The CDR3, as DNA: TGTGCCAGCAGCGGACAACAGGGGTTTAACGGCTACACCTTC. It specifies CASSGQQGFNGYTF. Drawing the rest from reference TRBV11-2 and TRBJ1-2, the complete variable domain is EAGVAQSPRYKIIEKRQSVAFWCNPISGHATLYWYQQILGQGPKLLIQFQNNGVVDDSQLPKDRFSAERLKGVDSTLKIQPAKLEDSAVYLCASSGQQGFNGYTFGSGTRLTVV.

The CDR3 here is CASSLGAGRGGTDTQYF. The CDR3 nucleotides read TGTGCCAGCAGCTTAGGCGCAGGGCGGGGTGGCACAGATACGCAGTATTTT. The chain combines TRBV11-2 with TRBJ2-3, with D perhaps TRBD2 (6 bases). The CDR3 length is 17 residues. Germline loops: CDR1 SGHAT, CDR2 FQNNGV. V gave up 1 base and J gave up 1 base, with 15 bases separating them.

The V and J genes are TRBV6-1 and TRBJ1-5; TRBD1 is a possible D gene (5 bases). The CDR3 is 15 amino acids. The ends were cut back, 7 bases at V and 6 bases at J, with 19 bases in the middle. The germline V gene has CDR1 MNHNS and CDR2 SASEGT. In DNA, the CDR3 is TGTGCCAGCATAGCCAGGACATTGGGGGGTCAGCCCCAGCATTTT. Translation gives CASIARTLGGQPQHF.

The J gene is TRBJ1-1, the V gene TRBV28; weak D call: TRBD1 (5 bases). Trimming stripped 3 bases from V and 1 base from J, with 18 bases between. This CDR3 is 17 amino acids long. Germline CDR1 MDHEN, CDR2 SYDVKM. The CDR3 DNA is TGTGCCAGCAGTTTTCCCCTTAGGACAAGTACGAACACTGAAGCTTTCTTT. Translation: CASSFPLRTSTNTEAFF.

The chain couples TRBV9 to TRBJ2-1; 13 bases align to TRBD2. The CDR3 extends over 15 amino acids. Per the germline V gene, CDR1 is SGDLS and CDR2 is YYNGEE. After removal of 3 bases from V and 5 bases from J, the junction contained 2 bases not matched to a gene. As DNA, the CDR3 is TGTGCCAGCAGCGCGGGGACTAGCGGGAACAATGAGCAGTTCTTC. This codes for CASSAGTSGNNEQFF.

The V gene is TRBV15, the J gene TRBJ2-3; 16 bases fit TRBD2. The V gene end was trimmed by 5 bases and the J gene end by 2 bases; junction bases not matched to a gene: 7. CDR3 length: 18 residues. Germline loops: CDR1 LNHNV, CDR2 YYDKDF (reference sequence). This chain's CDR3 is CATSSGTSGRADTDTQYF. DNA of the CDR3: TGTGCCACCAGCTCTGGGACTAGCGGGAGGGCGGACACAGATACGCAGTATTTT.

V and J are TRBV19 and TRBJ2-5; no definite D call. The CDR3 length is 13 residues. With 5 bases removed from V and 2 bases from J, the gap between germline ends came to 9 bases. Looked up from germline, CDR1 is LNHDA and CDR2 is SQIVND (reference sequence). The CDR3 DNA is TGTGCCAGTAGTCGAGGAAATCAAGAGACCCAGTACTTC. Its translation: CASSRGNQETQYF.

The chain joins TRBV7-9 to TRBJ2-7; TRBD2 matches at 9 bases. Germline CDR1 is SEHNR and CDR2 is FQNEAQ (reference sequence). The CDR3 is 17 amino acids. With V trimmed by 7 bases and J by 0 bases, 13 bases remained unmatched. CDR3 in amino acids: CASTRASGRLSSYEQYF. The DNA for the CDR3 is TGTGCCAGCACCCGAGCCAGCGGGAGGCTAAGCTCCTACGAGCAGTACTTC.

The chain uses TRBV18 and TRBJ1-1, with 7 bases that match TRBD1. This CDR3 spans 14 amino acids. V was clipped by 5 bases and J by 1 base; unmatched bases: 4. Per germline, CDR1 KGHSH and CDR2 LQKENI. DNA for the CDR3: TGTGCCAGCTCAGGAGGGACAGCGAACACTGAAGCTTTCTTT. Translating gives CASSGGTANTEAFF.

V usage is TRBV6-5 and J usage is TRBJ1-5, with D possibly being TRBD1 (5 bases). The CDR3 covers 13 residues. CDR1 is MNHEY and CDR2 is SVGAGI in the germline V gene. V was cut by 5 bases and J by 6 bases, with 11 bases left in between. CDR3 amino acids: CASSLGGGQPQHF. Here the CDR3 DNA reads TGTGCCAGCAGTCTCGGGGGGGGTCAGCCCCAGCATTTT.

This chain links TRBV27 with TRBJ2-1, with TRBD2 matching 11 bases. The CDR3 contains 17 residues. After removal of 1 base from V and 8 bases from J, the junction contained 10 bases not matched to a gene. CDR1 and CDR2 from the germline V gene are MNHEY and SMNVEV (reference sequence). The CDR3 region has the DNA TGTGCCAGCAGTTTATTACTTACTAGCGGGAGCATAGATGAGCAGTTCTTC. This codes for CASSLLLTSGSIDEQFF.

V is TRBV19 and J is TRBJ2-4; 9 nucleotides line up with TRBD1. Germline loops: CDR1 LNHDA, CDR2 SQIVND (reference sequence). The CDR3 covers 15 residues. Trimming took 6 bases from V and 0 from J; bases not matched to a gene: 3. CDR3 residues: CASRGTGLAKNIQYF. The DNA for the CDR3 is TGTGCCAGTAGGGGGACAGGGTTAGCCAAAAACATTCAGTACTTC. The variable domain in full, completed from reference TRBV19 and TRBJ2-4, reads DGGITQSPKYLFRKEGQNVTLSCEQNLNHDAMYWYRQDPGQGLRLIYYSQIVNDFQKGDIAEGYSVSREKKESFPLTVTSAQKNPTAFYLCASRGTGLAKNIQYFGAGTRLSVL.

This chain uses TRBV2 with TRBJ1-5; maybe TRBD1 (5 bases). The V and J ends lost 2 bases and 4 bases respectively, with 15 bases between them. The CDR3 is 16 amino acids. In germline, CDR1 is SNHLY, CDR2 FYNNEI. The DNA for the CDR3 is TGTGCCAGCAGTGAAATGGGTTGGGGCCGGAATCAGCCCCAGCATTTT. Encoded protein: CASSEMGWGRNQPQHF. Variable domain in full (rest from reference TRBV2 and TRBJ1-5): EPEVTQTPSHQVTQMGQEVILRCVPISNHLYFYWYRQILGQKVEFLVSFYNNEISEKSEIFDDQFSVERPDGSNFTLKIRSTKLEDSAMYFCASSEMGWGRNQPQHFGDGTRLSIL.

The chain uses TRBV29-1 and TRBJ2-7; D uncertain. The V and J ends lost 2 bases and 0 bases respectively, with 14 bases between them. The CDR3 has 15 residues. From germline, CDR1 is SQVTM and CDR2 ANQGSEA. CDR3 sequence: CSVEFVTQSSYEQYF. The DNA for the CDR3 is TGCAGCGTTGAATTCGTTACACAGAGCTCCTACGAGCAGTACTTC.

CDR3 region: CSALRLAGGPSSYNEQFF. CDR3 in DNA: TGCAGCGCCCTCAGACTAGCGGGAGGGCCGAGCTCCTACAATGAGCAGTTCTTC. The V call is TRBV29-1, the J call TRBJ2-1; 14 nucleotides line up with TRBD2. The CDR3 extends over 18 amino acids. Germline trimming cut 7 bases from V and 0 bases from J; bases unmatched to any gene: 11. CDR1 SQVTM and CDR2 ANQGSEA come from the germline V gene.

The chain joins TRBV4-1 to TRBJ2-7; D might be TRBD1 (5 bases). V shed 0 bases and J shed 0 bases, with 18 bases lying between them. CDR3 length: 18 residues. The germline gives CDR1 MGHRA, CDR2 YSYEKL. The CDR3 sequence: CASSQEFTGPLSSYEQYF. DNA for the CDR3: TGCGCCAGCAGCCAAGAATTCACAGGCCCACTGAGCTCCTACGAGCAGTACTTC.

The V and J genes are TRBV5-4 and TRBJ2-7, with D perhaps TRBD2 (6 bases). The CDR3 runs 14 residues. The V end lost 4 bases, the J end lost 5 bases, and 16 bases lay between the germline ends. CDR1 is SGHNT, CDR2 YYREEE, per germline (reference sequence). The CDR3 nucleotides read TGTGCCAGCAGCCCAGGGACTTCCGTCAACGAGCAGTACTTC. Translation gives CASSPGTSVNEQYF.

The gene calls are TRBV6-1 and TRBJ1-4; D is uncertain. Germline V gene data show CDR1 as MNHNS and CDR2 as SASEGT. V lost 4 bases, J lost 3 bases, and 12 bases lay in between. CDR3 length: 15 residues. CDR3 loop: CASSAGTVSNEKLFF. The CDR3 bases are TGTGCCAGCAGTGCCGGAACAGTGTCTAATGAAAAACTGTTTTTT.

The CDR3 spells CASSSSTGPNEKLFF. CDR3 sequence (DNA): TGTGCCAGCAGTTCCTCGACAGGGCCGAATGAAAAACTGTTTTTT. The chain links TRBV28 to TRBJ1-4; 7 bases match TRBD1. The germline gives CDR1 MDHEN, CDR2 SYDVKM. Trimming removed 4 bases from V and 5 bases from J; junction bases left unmatched: 7. This CDR3 is 15 amino acids long.

V usage is TRBV19 and J usage is TRBJ1-2; 10 bases align to TRBD1. CDR1 LNHDA and CDR2 SQIVND come from the germline V gene (reference sequence). The CDR3 totals 14 residues. V shed 5 bases, J shed 6 bases, and the junction held 6 bases outside the gene matches. The CDR3: CASSLRGTGDGYTF. Written as DNA, the CDR3 is TGTGCCAGTAGTCTCCGCGGGACAGGGGATGGCTACACCTTC.